The 12 T cell receptor beta chains below all came from one sample that was sequenced in a study of cytomegalovirus exposure and HLA in healthy donors. Data came from immunoSEQ multiplex PCR; TCRdb stores just in-frame clones and leaves some out. The sample has 200,000 to 250,000 clones; roughly 87% are singletons. The sequencing sample was made of PBMCs. The receptors were sampled from a man younger than 35 in good health and CMV-seropositive.

This clone was picked up one time. The chain links TRBV29-1 to TRBJ2-5; D remains ambiguous. Germline CDR1 and CDR2: SQVTM and ANQGSEA. The CDR3 consists of 12 residues. V gave up 3 bases and J gave up 5 bases, with 10 bases separating them. CDR3: CSVDRPEETQYF. The CDR3 DNA sequence: TGCAGCGTTGACCGGCCTGAGGAGACCCAGTACTTC. The whole variable domain, remainder taken from reference TRBV29-1 and TRBJ2-5, is SAVISQKPSRDICQRGTSLTIQCQVDSQVTMMFWYRQQPGQSLTLIATANQGSEATYESGFVIDKFPISRPNLTFSTLTVSNMSPEDSSIYLCSVDRPEETQYFGPGTRLLVL.

The rearrangement uses TRBV9 and TRBJ1-2, with a possible D match to TRBD1 (6 bases). The length of the CDR3 is 15 residues. The germline V gene encodes CDR1 SGDLS and CDR2 YYNGEE. Trimming took 4 bases from V and 4 from J, leaving 17 bases between them. Here the CDR3 reads CASSQQTGVLYGYTF. Written as DNA, the CDR3 is TGTGCCAGCAGCCAGCAGACAGGAGTCCTCTATGGCTACACCTTC.

This chain connects TRBV25-1 to TRBJ1-1; D gene uncertain. CDR3 length equals 11 residues. Between the trimmed V and J ends, which lost 2 bases and 7 bases, there was a span of 5 bases. The V gene's germline CDR1 is MGHDK and CDR2 SYGVNS. As DNA, the CDR3 is TGTGCCAGCAGTGAAGTCGGTGAAGCTTTCTTT. It translates to CASSEVGEAFF.

J is TRBJ1-3 and V is TRBV25-1; weak D call: TRBD1 (6 bases). Germline V CDR1 and CDR2: MGHDK, SYGVNS. The CDR3 runs to 16 residues. V was shortened by 3 bases and J by 0 bases, with 12 bases between the two germline ends. CDR3: CASSDPLQGSGNTIYF. The DNA of the CDR3 is TGTGCCAGCAGTGATCCTCTACAGGGCTCTGGAAACACCATATATTTT.

This clone was detected a few times. The chain is built from TRBV5-6 and TRBJ1-2, with TRBD1 identical over 10 bases. V was pared by 4 bases and J by 2 bases, with 5 bases of the junction left unmatched. Germline CDR1 reads SGHDT; CDR2 reads YYEEEE. CDR3 length equals 15 residues. As DNA, the CDR3 is TGTGCCAGCAGCCCAGACAGGGGGCGGAACTATGGCTACACCTTC. Amino acids: CASSPDRGRNYGYTF.

The J gene is TRBJ1-1, the V gene TRBV2, with D maybe TRBD1 (5 bases). Trimming removed 8 bases from V and 1 base from J, with 11 bases in between. The CDR3 is 13 amino acids. CDR1 and CDR2 from the germline V gene are SNHLY and FYNNEI. This CDR3 reads CASVGTANTEAFF. DNA for the CDR3: TGTGCCAGCGTTGGGACGGCGAACACTGAAGCTTTCTTT.

A single count supports this clone. V and J are TRBV9 and TRBJ2-3, with TRBD1 as a possible D gene (5 bases). The CDR3 runs to 16 residues. With 2 bases removed from V and 2 bases from J, the gap between germline ends came to 15 bases. The germline gives CDR1 SGDLS, CDR2 YYNGEE. The CDR3: CASSVLWGRDTDTQYF. For the CDR3, the DNA is TGTGCCAGCAGCGTCCTCTGGGGCAGGGACACAGATACGCAGTATTTT.

On this clone itself: Other DNA sequences in the same sample also yield this CDR3. The V and J genes are TRBV28 and TRBJ1-2; the D is unclear. V lost 1 base, J lost 7 bases, and 4 bases lay in between. Germline CDR1 MDHEN, CDR2 SYDVKM. The CDR3 covers 11 residues. The CDR3 here is CASSLSRGYTF. DNA of the CDR3: TGTGCCAGCAGTTTATCTCGTGGCTACACCTTC.

V usage is TRBV6-5 and J usage is TRBJ1-5; TRBD1 matches 8 bases. The CDR3 is made up of 15 amino acids. V gave up 5 bases and J gave up 1 base; unmatched junction bases: 4. Germline V gene data show CDR1 as MNHEY and CDR2 as SVGAGI. The CDR3 bases are TGTGCCAGCAGTATCGGACAGGGAAGCAATCAGCCCCAGCATTTT. As protein: CASSIGQGSNQPQHF.

The V and J genes are TRBV4-2 and TRBJ2-2, with D perhaps given as TRBD1 or TRBD2 (5 bases each). The V and J ends lost 1 base and 7 bases respectively, with 19 bases between them. In germline, CDR1 is LGHNA, CDR2 YNFKEQ. This CDR3 spans 17 amino acids. The CDR3 nucleotides are TGTGCCAGCAGCCAAGCCTCTCGGAGGCAGGGCGACGGGGAGCTGTTTTTT. Its translation: CASSQASRRQGDGELFF.

This clone was found a few times. The chain links TRBV30 to TRBJ2-7; no firm D call. The germline gives CDR1 GTSNPN, CDR2 SVGIG (reference sequence). There are 11 residues in the CDR3. V was pared by 5 bases and J by 3 bases, with 8 bases between. The CDR3 sequence is CAWSMSYEQYF. CDR3 nucleotide sequence: TGTGCCTGGTCCATGAGCTACGAGCAGTACTTC.

The chain combines TRBV11-2 with TRBJ1-1, with D possibly TRBD1 on 6 matching bases. The CDR3 sequence is 12 residues long. Germline V gives CDR1 SGHAT, CDR2 FQNNGV. V was trimmed by 5 bases and J by 6 bases, leaving 10 bases between them. DNA of the CDR3: TGTGCCAGCAGCCCAGGACAGTCTGAAGCTTTCTTT. The encoded protein is CASSPGQSEAFF.